This is a list of T cell receptor beta chains from one sample in a study of blood T cell repertoires in COVID-19. Generated by immunoSEQ multiplex PCR, the TCRdb table keeps only in-frame clones and is missing some. The sample has a few hundred thousand clones; approximately 89% are singletons. Sequenced: PBMCs or T cells enriched from blood (not recorded which). Receptor source: a woman aged 40 to 50 with acute COVID-19. Both conserved end residues are part of each CDR3. A D gene is named only where the DNA matches it firmly. Some rows have no size entry. The others give once, few or many, or a class for an expanded clone.

clone_size j_call v_call d_call cdr3_nt cdr3_aa
NA TRBJ1-4 TRBV7-9 NA TGTGCCAGCAGCTTAAACTCAGGGGTGACTAATGAAAAACTGTTTTTT CASSLNSGVTNEKLFF
NA TRBJ1-6 TRBV6-5 NA TGTGCCAGCAGTCCAGGGGTAGGAGAAAGTTCACCCCTCCACTTT CASSPGVGESSPLHF
NA TRBJ2-2 TRBV4-3 NA TGCGCCAGCAGCCAAGATGTTTTGGGAGGGAACACCGGGGAGCTGTTTTTT CASSQDVLGGNTGELFF
NA TRBJ1-2 TRBV18 NA TGTGCCAGCTCACCACCGTCTTGGGCCGGTGGCTACACCTTC CASSPPSWAGGYTF
once TRBJ2-6 TRBV19 NA TGTGCCAGTAGTATCAGGGTTAGCTCTGGGGCCAACGTCCTGACTTTC CASSIRVSSGANVLTF
NA TRBJ2-2 TRBV6-4 NA TGTGCCAGCAGTGGCGGAGAGGACACCGGGGAGCTGTTTTTT CASSGGEDTGELFF
NA TRBJ2-1 TRBV7-9 TRBD2 TGTGCCAGCAGCGCCATACTAGCGGGAGGGTGGGAGCAGTTCTTC CASSAILAGGWEQFF
once TRBJ1-6 TRBV7-3 TRBD1 TGTGCCAGCAGCACACAGGGGGCTGGTTCACCCCTCCACTTT CASSTQGAGSPLHF
NA TRBJ1-1 TRBV28 NA TGTGCCAGCAGTTTAGCGGGGTTTGAGAACACTGAAGCTTTCTTT CASSLAGFENTEAFF
NA TRBJ1-1 TRBV28 NA TGTGCCAGCAGCTCCATAGGGGTAGGGGACACTGAAGCTTTCTTT CASSSIGVGDTEAFF
NA TRBJ1-3 TRBV6-5 NA TGTGCCAGCAGTTACTCCGCCGGCTCTGGAAACACCATATATTTT CASSYSAGSGNTIYF
once TRBJ2-1 TRBV27 NA TGTGCCAGCAGTGTGAGCGTCCTGCCCTACAATGAGCAGTTCTTC CASSVSVLPYNEQFF
NA TRBJ2-3 TRBV28 TRBD2 TGTGCCAGCAGCCACGGGACTAGCGGGGGACCGAGCACAGATACGCAGTATTTT CASSHGTSGGPSTDTQYF
NA TRBJ2-5 TRBV14 TRBD2 TGTGCCAGCAGCCAAGAATACGGGAGGGAGTGGGGCCAAGAGACCCAGTACTTC CASSQEYGREWGQETQYF
NA TRBJ1-4 TRBV7-2 TRBD1 TGTGCCAGCAGCTCGACAGGGGCGGCTGAAAAACTGTTTTTT CASSSTGAAEKLFF
NA TRBJ2-7 TRBV7-6 NA TGTGCCAGCAGCCGACTAGTGGGGTCCTACGAGCAGTACTTC CASSRLVGSYEQYF
NA TRBJ2-7 TRBV20-1 TRBD1 TGCAGTGCTAGTTTTGTTGGGACAGAGTCCTACGAGCAGTACTTC CSASFVGTESYEQYF
NA TRBJ2-3 TRBV5-8 NA TGTGCCAGCAGATGGCCCGGGGCAGATACGCAGTATTTT CASRWPGADTQYF
NA TRBJ1-1 TRBV5-1 NA TGCGCCAGCAGCCCACGCGGAACCTGGTACACTGAAGCTTTCTTT CASSPRGTWYTEAFF
NA TRBJ1-2 TRBV5-4 NA TGTGCCAGCAGCCCTGGACACAGCTATGGCTACACCTTC CASSPGHSYGYTF
once TRBJ1-2 TRBV24-1 TRBD1 TGTGCCACCTCACCTGACAGGGAAGATGGCTACACCTTC CATSPDREDGYTF
NA TRBJ2-1 TRBV11-2 TRBD1 TGTGCCAGCAGCTTAAGGTGGACAGGGTTAGGCAATGAGCAGTTCTTC CASSLRWTGLGNEQFF
NA TRBJ2-1 TRBV7-6 NA TGTGCCAGCAGCTATCGGGATGAGCAGTTCTTC CASSYRDEQFF
NA TRBJ2-1 TRBV7-2 TRBD2 TGTGCCAGCAGCTTTAGCGGAGCGGGAGATGTTTATGAGCAGTTCTTC CASSFSGAGDVYEQFF
NA TRBJ2-3 TRBV19 TRBD1 TGTGCCAGTAGTCCAGGGGGTACCACGCAGTATTTT CASSPGGTTQYF
few TRBJ2-3 TRBV7-7 NA TGTGCTAGCAGCTCAAACTCCGTCCCAGATACGCAGTATTTT CASSSNSVPDTQYF
NA TRBJ1-5 TRBV19 TRBD1 TGTGCCAGTAGTCCTCGACCAGTGGACAGGGCATATCAGCCCCAGCATTTT CASSPRPVDRAYQPQHF
NA TRBJ2-3 TRBV3-1/TRBV3-2 NA TGTGCCAGCAGCCCAGACACTAGCAAGTACACAGATACGCAGTATTTT CASSPDTSKYTDTQYF
NA TRBJ1-2 TRBV24-1 TRBD1 TGTGCCACCAGTAGCGGACAGGGTGATGGCTACACCTTC CATSSGQGDGYTF
NA TRBJ2-3 TRBV30 TRBD2 TGTGCCTGGAGTGGAGCGGGAGTTAGGAATACGCAGTATTTT CAWSGAGVRNTQYF
NA TRBJ1-4 TRBV28 NA TGTGCCATAACGGAGGGCACAACTAATGAAAAACTGTTTTTT CAITEGTTNEKLFF
few TRBJ2-1 TRBV10-2 TRBD2 TGCGCCAGCAGTTTAGCGGGAGGGTCCTACAATGAGCAGTTCTTC CASSLAGGSYNEQFF